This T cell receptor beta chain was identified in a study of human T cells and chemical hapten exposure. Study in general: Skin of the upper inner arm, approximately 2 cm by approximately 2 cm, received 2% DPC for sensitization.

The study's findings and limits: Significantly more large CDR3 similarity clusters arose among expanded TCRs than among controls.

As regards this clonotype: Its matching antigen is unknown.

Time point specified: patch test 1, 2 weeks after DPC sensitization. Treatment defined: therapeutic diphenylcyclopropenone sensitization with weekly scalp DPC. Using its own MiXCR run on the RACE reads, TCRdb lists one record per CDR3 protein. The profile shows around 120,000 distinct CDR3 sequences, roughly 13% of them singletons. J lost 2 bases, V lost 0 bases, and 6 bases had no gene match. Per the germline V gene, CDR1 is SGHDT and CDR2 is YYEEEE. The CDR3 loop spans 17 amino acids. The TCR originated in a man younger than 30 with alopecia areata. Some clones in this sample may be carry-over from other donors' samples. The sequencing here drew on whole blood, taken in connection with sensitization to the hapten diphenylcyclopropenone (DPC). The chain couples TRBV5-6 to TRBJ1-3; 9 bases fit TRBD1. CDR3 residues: CASSLDWDREAGNTIYF. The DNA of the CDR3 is TGTGCCAGCAGCTTGGATTGGGACAGGGAGGCTGGAAACACCATATATTTT.